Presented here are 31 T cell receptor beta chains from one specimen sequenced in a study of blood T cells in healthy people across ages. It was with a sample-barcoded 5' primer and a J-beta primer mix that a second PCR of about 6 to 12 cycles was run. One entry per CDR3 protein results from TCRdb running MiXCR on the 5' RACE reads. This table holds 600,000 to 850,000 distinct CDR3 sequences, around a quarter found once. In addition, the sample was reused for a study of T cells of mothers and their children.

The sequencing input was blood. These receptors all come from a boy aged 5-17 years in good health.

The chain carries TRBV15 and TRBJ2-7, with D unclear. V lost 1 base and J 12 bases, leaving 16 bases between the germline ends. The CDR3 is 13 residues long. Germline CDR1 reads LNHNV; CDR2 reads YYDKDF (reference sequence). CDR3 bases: TGTGCCACCAGCAGAGCTCCAGGCGAGACCCTGTACTTC. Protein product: CATSRAPGETLYF.

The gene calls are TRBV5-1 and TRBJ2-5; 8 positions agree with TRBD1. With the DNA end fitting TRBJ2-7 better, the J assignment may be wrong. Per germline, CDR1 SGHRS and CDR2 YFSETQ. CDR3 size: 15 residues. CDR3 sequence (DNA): TGCGCCAGCAGCGTAAACGACAGGGGCCCCTACGAGCAGTACTTC. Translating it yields CASSVNDRGPYEQYF.

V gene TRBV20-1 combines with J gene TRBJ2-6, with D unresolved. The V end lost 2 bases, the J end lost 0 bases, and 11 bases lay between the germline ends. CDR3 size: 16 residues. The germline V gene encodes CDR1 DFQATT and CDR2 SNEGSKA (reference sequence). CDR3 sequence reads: CSARYQEYSGANVLTF. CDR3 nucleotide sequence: TGCAGTGCTAGATATCAGGAGTACTCTGGGGCCAACGTCCTGACTTTC.

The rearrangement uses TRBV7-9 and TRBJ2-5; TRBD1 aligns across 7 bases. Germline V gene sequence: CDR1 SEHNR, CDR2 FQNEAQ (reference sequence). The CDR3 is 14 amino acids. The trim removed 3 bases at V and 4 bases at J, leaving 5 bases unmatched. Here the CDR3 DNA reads TGTGCCAGCAGCTTCCACAGGGGTCGAGAGACCCAGTACTTC. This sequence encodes CASSFHRGRETQYF.

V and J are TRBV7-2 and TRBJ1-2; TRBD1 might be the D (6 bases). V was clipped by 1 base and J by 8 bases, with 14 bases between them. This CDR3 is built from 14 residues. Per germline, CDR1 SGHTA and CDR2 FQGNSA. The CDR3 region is CASSLGTGTRGYTF. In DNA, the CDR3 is TGTGCCAGCAGCTTAGGAACAGGGACTCGGGGCTACACCTTC.

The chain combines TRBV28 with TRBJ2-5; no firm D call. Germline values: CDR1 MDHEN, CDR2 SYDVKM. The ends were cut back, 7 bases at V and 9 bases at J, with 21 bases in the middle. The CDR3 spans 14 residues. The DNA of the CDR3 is TGTGCCAGCACCCTCTACGGGTTTTCCGGGTCCCAGTACTTC. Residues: CASTLYGFSGSQYF.

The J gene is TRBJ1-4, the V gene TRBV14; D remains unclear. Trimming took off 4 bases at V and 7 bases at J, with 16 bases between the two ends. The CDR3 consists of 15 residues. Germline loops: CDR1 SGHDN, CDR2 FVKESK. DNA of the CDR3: TGTGCCAGCAGCCTCGGGATGTTGGCGGGTGAAAAACTGTTTTTT. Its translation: CASSLGMLAGEKLFF.

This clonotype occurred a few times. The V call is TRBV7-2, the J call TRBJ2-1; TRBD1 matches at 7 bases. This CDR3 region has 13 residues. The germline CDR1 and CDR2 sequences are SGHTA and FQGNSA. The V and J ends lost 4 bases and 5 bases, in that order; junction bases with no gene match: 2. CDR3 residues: CASSWGQNNEQFF. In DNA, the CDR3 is TGTGCCAGCAGCTGGGGACAGAACAATGAGCAGTTCTTC.

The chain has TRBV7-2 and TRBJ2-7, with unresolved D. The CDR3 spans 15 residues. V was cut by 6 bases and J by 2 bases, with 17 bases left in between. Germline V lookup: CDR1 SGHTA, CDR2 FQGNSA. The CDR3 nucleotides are TGTGCCAGCAGTCCAATTCGATCAATAGCCTACGAGCAGTACTTC. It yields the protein CASSPIRSIAYEQYF.

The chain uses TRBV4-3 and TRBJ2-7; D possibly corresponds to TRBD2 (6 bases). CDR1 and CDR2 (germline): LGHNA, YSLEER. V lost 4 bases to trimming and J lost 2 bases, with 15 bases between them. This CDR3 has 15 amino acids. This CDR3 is CASSREAGFTYEQYF. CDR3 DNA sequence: TGCGCCAGCAGCCGGGAGGCGGGATTCACCTACGAGCAGTACTTC.

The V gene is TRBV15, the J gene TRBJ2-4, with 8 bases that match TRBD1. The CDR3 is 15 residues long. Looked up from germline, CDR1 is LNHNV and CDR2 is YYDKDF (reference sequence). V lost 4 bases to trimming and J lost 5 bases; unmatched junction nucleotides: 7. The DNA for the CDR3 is TGTGCCACCAGCATCTACGGACAGGGTGAAAACATTCAGTACTTC. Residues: CATSIYGQGENIQYF. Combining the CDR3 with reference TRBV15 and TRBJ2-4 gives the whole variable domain DAMVIQNPRYQVTQFGKPVTLSCSQTLNHNVMYWYQQKSSQAPKLLFHYYDKDFNNEADTPDNFQSRRPNTSFCFLDIRSPGLGDTAMYLCATSIYGQGENIQYFGAGTRLSVL.

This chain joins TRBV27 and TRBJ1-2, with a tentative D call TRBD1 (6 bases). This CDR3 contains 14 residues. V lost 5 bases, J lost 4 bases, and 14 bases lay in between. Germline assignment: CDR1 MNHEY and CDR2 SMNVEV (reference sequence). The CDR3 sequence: CASSLNRVPYGYTF. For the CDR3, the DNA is TGTGCCAGCAGTCTAAACAGGGTTCCCTATGGCTACACCTTC.

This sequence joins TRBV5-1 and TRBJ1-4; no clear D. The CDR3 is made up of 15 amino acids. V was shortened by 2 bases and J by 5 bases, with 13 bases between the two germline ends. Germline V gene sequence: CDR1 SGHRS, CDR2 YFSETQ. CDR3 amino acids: CASSFDRPGNEKLFF. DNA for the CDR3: TGCGCCAGCAGCTTCGACCGACCTGGGAATGAAAAACTGTTTTTT. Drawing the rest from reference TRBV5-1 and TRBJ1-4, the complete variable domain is KAGVTQTPRYLIKTRGQQVTLSCSPISGHRSVSWYQQTPGQGLQFLFEYFSETQRNKGNFPGRFSGRQFSNSRSEMNVSTLELGDSALYLCASSFDRPGNEKLFFGSGTQLSVL.

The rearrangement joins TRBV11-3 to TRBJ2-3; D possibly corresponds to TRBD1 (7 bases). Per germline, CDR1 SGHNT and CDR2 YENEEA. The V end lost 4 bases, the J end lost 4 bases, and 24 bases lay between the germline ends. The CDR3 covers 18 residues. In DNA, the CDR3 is TGTGCCAGCAGCTCCCCCTGGCAGGGGGGACCGCGTCCAGATACGCAGTATTTT. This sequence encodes CASSSPWQGGPRPDTQYF.

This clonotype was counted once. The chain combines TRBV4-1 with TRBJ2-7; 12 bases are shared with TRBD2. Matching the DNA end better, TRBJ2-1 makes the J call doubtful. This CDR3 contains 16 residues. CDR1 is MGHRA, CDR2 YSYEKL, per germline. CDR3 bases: TGCGCCAGCAGCCTTTGGACTAGCGGGGCTGACAATGAGCAGTTCTTC. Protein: CASSLWTSGADNEQFF.

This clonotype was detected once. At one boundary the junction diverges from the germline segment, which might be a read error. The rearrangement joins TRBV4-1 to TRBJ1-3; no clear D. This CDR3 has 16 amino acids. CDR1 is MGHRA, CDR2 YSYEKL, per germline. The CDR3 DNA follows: TGCGCCAGCAGCCAATTCGCGTCGGAACCTGGAAACACCATACATTTT. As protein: CASSQFASEPGNTIHF.

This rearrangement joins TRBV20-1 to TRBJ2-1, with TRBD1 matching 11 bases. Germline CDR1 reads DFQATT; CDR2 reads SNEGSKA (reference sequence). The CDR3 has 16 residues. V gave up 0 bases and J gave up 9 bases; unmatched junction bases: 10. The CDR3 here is CSARDIGTGGLGEQFF. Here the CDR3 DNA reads TGCAGTGCTAGAGATATCGGGACAGGGGGTTTAGGTGAGCAGTTCTTC.

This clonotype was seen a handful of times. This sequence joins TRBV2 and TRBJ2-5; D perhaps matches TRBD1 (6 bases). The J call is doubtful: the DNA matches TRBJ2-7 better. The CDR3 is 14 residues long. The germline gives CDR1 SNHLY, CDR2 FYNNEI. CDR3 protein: CASRLPGAIYEQYF. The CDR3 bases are TGTGCCAGCAGACTACCAGGGGCCATCTACGAGCAGTACTTC.

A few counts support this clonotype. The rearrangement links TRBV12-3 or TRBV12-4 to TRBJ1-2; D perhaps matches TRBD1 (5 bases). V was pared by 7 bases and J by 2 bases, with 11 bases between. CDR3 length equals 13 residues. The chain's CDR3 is CASNGGGNYGYTF. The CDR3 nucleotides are TGTGCCAGCAATGGGGGAGGGAACTATGGCTACACCTTC.

CDR3 coding DNA: TGTGCCAGCAGCTTAGGTCTTACTGCCCCCTACAATGAGCAGTTCTTC. Its translation: CASSLGLTAPYNEQFF. The chain has TRBV11-3 and TRBJ2-1; D is ambiguous. The germline V and J ends were trimmed by 1 base and 2 bases, with 12 bases remaining between them. The CDR3 covers 16 residues. Germline V gene sequence: CDR1 SGHNT, CDR2 YENEEA.

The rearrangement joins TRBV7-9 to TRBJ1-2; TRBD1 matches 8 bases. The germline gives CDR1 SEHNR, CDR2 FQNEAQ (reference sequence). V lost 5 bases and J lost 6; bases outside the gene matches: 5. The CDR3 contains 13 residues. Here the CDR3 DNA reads TGTGCCAGCAGCAGAGACAGGGGAGATGGCTACACCTTC. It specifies CASSRDRGDGYTF.

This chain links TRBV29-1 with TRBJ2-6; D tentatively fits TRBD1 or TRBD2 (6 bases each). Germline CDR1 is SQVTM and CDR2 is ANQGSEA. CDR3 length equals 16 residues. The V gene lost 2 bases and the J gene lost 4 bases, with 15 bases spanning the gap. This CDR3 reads CSVEPGAYSGANVLTF. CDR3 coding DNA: TGCAGCGTTGAACCGGGGGCCTACTCGGGGGCCAACGTCCTGACTTTC.

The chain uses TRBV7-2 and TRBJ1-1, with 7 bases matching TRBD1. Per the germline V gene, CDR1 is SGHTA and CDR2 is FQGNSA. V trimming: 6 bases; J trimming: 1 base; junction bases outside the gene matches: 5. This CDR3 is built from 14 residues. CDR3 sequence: CASRYDRANTEAFF. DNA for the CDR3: TGTGCCAGCAGGTACGACAGGGCGAACACTGAAGCTTTCTTT.

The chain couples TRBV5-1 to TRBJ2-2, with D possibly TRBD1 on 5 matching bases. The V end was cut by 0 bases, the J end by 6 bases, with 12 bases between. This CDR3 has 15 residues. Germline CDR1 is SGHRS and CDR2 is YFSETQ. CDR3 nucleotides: TGCGCCAGCAGCTTGGCACCAGGGTCTTCCGGGGAGCTGTTTTTT. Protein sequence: CASSLAPGSSGELFF.

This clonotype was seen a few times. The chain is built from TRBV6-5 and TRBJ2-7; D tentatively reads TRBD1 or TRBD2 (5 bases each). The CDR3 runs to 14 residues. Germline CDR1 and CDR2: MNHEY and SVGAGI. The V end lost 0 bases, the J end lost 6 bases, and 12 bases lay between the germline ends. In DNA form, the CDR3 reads TGTGCCAGCAGTTACTCGAGAGGGGTTGCCGAGCAGTACTTC. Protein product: CASSYSRGVAEQYF.

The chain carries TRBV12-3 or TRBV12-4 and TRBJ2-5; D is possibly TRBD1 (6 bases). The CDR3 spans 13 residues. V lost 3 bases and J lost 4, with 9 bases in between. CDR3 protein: CASSFTRGETQYF. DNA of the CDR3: TGTGCCAGCAGTTTCACCAGGGGAGAGACCCAGTACTTC.

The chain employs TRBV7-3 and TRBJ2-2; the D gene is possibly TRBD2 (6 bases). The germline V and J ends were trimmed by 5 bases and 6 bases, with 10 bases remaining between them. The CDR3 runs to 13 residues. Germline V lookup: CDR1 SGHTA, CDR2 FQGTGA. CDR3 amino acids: CASSAGLAGELFF. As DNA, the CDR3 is TGTGCCAGCAGCGCGGGACTGGCCGGGGAGCTGTTTTTT.

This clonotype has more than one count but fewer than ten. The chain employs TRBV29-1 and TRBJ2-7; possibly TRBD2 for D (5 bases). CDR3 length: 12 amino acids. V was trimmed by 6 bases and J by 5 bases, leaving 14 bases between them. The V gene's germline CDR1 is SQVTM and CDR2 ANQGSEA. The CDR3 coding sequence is TGCAGCGTCTGCCGGGATACCCACGAGCAGTACTTC. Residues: CSVCRDTHEQYF.

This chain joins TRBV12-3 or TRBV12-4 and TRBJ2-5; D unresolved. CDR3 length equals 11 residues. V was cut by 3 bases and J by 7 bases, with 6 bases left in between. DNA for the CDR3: TGTGCCAGCAGTTTTTTGGGGACCCAGTACTTC. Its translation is CASSFLGTQYF.

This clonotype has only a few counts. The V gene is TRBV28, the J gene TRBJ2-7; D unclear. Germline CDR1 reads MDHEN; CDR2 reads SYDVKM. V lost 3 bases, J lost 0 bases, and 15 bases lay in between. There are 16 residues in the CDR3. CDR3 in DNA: TGTGCCAGCAGTTTTCCACGCTTGGTGGGCTCCTACGAGCAGTACTTC. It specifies CASSFPRLVGSYEQYF. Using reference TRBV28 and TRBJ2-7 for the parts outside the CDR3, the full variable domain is DVKVTQSSRYLVKRTGEKVFLECVQDMDHENMFWYRQDPGLGLRLIYFSYDVKMKEKGDIPEGYSVSREKKERFSLILESASTNQTSMYLCASSFPRLVGSYEQYFGPGTRLTVT.

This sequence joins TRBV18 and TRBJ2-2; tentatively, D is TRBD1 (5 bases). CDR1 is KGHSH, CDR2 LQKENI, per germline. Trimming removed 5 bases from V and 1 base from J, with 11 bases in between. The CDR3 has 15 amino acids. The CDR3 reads CASSGPRENTGELFF. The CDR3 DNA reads TGTGCCAGCTCAGGCCCCAGGGAGAACACCGGGGAGCTGTTTTTT.